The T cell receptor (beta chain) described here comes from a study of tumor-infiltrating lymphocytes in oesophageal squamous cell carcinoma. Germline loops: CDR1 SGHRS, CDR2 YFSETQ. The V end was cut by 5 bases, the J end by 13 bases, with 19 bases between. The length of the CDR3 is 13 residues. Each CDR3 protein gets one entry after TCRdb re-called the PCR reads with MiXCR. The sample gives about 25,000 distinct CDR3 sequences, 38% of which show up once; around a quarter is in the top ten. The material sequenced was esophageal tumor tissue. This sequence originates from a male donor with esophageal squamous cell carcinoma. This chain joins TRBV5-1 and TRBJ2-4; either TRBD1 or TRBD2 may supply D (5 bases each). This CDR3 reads CASSRDHRDEQYF. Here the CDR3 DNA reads TGCGCCAGCAGTAGGGACCACCGTGATGAGCAGTACTTC.